The 21 T cell receptor beta chains presented below share a single source sample, sequenced in a study of regulatory T cells in long-lasting Graves disease. To make TCR beta libraries, researchers used iRepertoire HTBI primers and Arm-PCR of CDR3 regions. TCRdb re-derived calls from the multiplex PCR reads in MiXCR, one entry per CDR3 protein. The sample carries roughly 440,000 distinct CDR3 sequences, less than 20% recorded once. This sample's time point: newly diagnosed GD, antithyroid drugs for less than 3 months. RNA from PBMCs was the source of the TCR library. These same records also appear under a second study, on T cells in Graves' hyperthyroidism and ophthalmopathy.

This sample comprised peripheral blood mononuclear cells (PBMCs), obtained at new diagnosis, from a patient treated with antithyroid drugs. The receptors here all came from a woman between 18 and 30 years old with Graves disease.

This clonotype has only a few counts. This may be a read error: a much more frequent sequence differs by one nucleotide. This chain joins TRBV12-3 or TRBV12-4 and TRBJ1-5; no reliable D call. Deletions cut 6 bases from V and 2 bases from J, with 5 bases between. This CDR3 has 12 residues. The CDR3 protein is CASRERNQPQHF. The CDR3 nucleotides read TGTGCCAGCAGGGAACGCAATCAGCCCCAGCATTTT.

This clonotype appeared many times. The chain is built from TRBV28 and TRBJ2-7; 9 nucleotides line up with TRBD1. This CDR3 is 13 amino acids long. Germline values: CDR1 MDHEN, CDR2 SYDVKM. V trimming: 10 bases; J trimming: 4 bases; junction bases outside the gene matches: 8. The chain's CDR3 is CATTGTGRYEQYF. DNA for the CDR3: TGTGCCACTACCGGGACAGGGAGGTACGAGCAGTACTTC.

Comment on this clonotype: A much more abundant neighbour one base away suggests this may be a read error. The V call is TRBV7-8, the J call TRBJ2-2; no firm D call. Germline V gene data show CDR1 as SGHVS and CDR2 as FQNEAQ. The CDR3 spans 17 residues. Trimming pared 1 base from V and 2 bases from J, leaving 14 bases between. CDR3 nucleotide sequence: TGTGCCAGCAGCTTAGATGACACCTCCGTAAACACCGGGGAGCTGTTTTTT. This encodes CASSLDDTSVNTGELFF.

The gene calls are TRBV18 and TRBJ2-1, with D unclear. Trimming shortened V by 3 bases and J by 7 bases, and 10 bases separated the two germline ends. The germline gives CDR1 KGHSH, CDR2 LQKENI. The CDR3 totals 13 residues. CDR3 sequence (DNA): TGTGCCAGCTCACCCAACTACCAGAATGAGCAGTTCTTC. Amino acid sequence: CASSPNYQNEQFF.

This clonotype showed up many times. The rearrangement joins TRBV20-1 to TRBJ2-1, with D perhaps given as TRBD1 or TRBD2 (5 bases each). The CDR3 has 17 residues. V lost 4 bases and J 0 bases, leaving 19 bases between the germline ends. CDR1 is DFQATT, CDR2 SNEGSKA, per germline (reference sequence). CDR3 region: CSANRGWGSNSYNEQFF. The CDR3 region has the DNA TGCAGTGCTAATCGTGGGTGGGGGAGCAACTCCTACAATGAGCAGTTCTTC.

This clonotype was picked up many times. The chain employs TRBV20-1 and TRBJ1-1; no definite D call. V was trimmed by 1 base and J by 2 bases, leaving 8 bases between them. The germline V gene has CDR1 DFQATT and CDR2 SNEGSKA (reference sequence). The CDR3 totals 13 residues. Here the CDR3 reads CSARGSINTEAFF. DNA for the CDR3: TGCAGTGCTAGAGGATCGATAAACACTGAAGCTTTCTTT.

This clonotype was detected a few times. The chain links TRBV30 to TRBJ1-1, with TRBD1 matching over 8 bases. The CDR3 extends over 20 amino acids. Germline V lookup: CDR1 GTSNPN, CDR2 SVGIG (reference sequence). V lost 2 bases to trimming and J lost 0 bases; unmatched junction nucleotides: 20. The CDR3 loop reads CAWSPKSGQVTYVMNTEAFF. The CDR3 bases are TGTGCCTGGAGTCCTAAATCGGGACAGGTGACCTACGTTATGAACACTGAAGCTTTCTTT.

This clonotype was counted ten times or more. The rearrangement links TRBV12-3 or TRBV12-4 to TRBJ2-1, with 10 positions matching TRBD2. The CDR3 sequence is 14 residues long. V lost 6 bases, J lost 9 bases, and 8 bases stayed unmatched. The DNA of the CDR3 is TGTGCCAGCAGCTCCAGCGGGAGGGGAGGTGAGCAGTTCTTC. Its protein is CASSSSGRGGEQFF.

The rearrangement joins TRBV6-5 to TRBJ2-2; D is unclear. Germline CDR1 MNHEY, CDR2 SVGAGI. V gave up 4 bases and J gave up 2 bases, with 8 bases separating them. The CDR3 runs to 14 residues. The CDR3 spells CASSSQPNTGELFF. CDR3 sequence (DNA): TGTGCCAGCAGTTCTCAGCCTAACACCGGGGAGCTGTTTTTT.

There are many counts of this clonotype. CDR3 protein: CASSQVLTTGQYF. CDR3 nucleotide sequence: TGTGCCAGCAGCCAAGTATTAACTACGGGGCAGTACTTC. The chain employs TRBV3-1 and TRBJ2-7; D ambiguous. Deletions cut 1 base from V and 9 bases from J, with 13 bases between. Germline CDR1 reads LGHDT; CDR2 reads YNNKEL (reference sequence). The CDR3 covers 13 residues.

This clonotype was counted a few times. The genes are TRBV7-9 and TRBJ2-5; possible D gene TRBD2, 6 bases. Trimming stripped 5 bases from V and 2 bases from J, with 12 bases between. Per germline, CDR1 SEHNR and CDR2 FQNEAQ (reference sequence). This CDR3 has 14 residues. The CDR3, as DNA: TGTGCCAGCAGCCAACGGGAGCTTCAAGAGACCCAGTACTTC. This translates into CASSQRELQETQYF.

This clonotype was observed at least ten times. The chain joins TRBV11-2 to TRBJ2-1; 9 bases map to TRBD2. Losses at the gene ends were 2 bases for V and 4 bases for J; bases not matched to a gene: 3. CDR1 SGHAT and CDR2 FQNNGV come from the germline V gene. The CDR3 is made up of 15 amino acids. This CDR3 is CASSLRLAEYNEQFF. The CDR3 DNA reads TGTGCCAGCAGCTTAAGACTAGCGGAATACAATGAGCAGTTCTTC.

This clonotype was picked up a small number of times. The J gene is TRBJ2-7, the V gene TRBV3-1; D is unclear. The germline V and J ends were trimmed by 2 bases and 6 bases, with 8 bases remaining between them. The CDR3 spans 12 residues. Germline-derived CDR1 and CDR2 are LGHDT and YNNKEL (reference sequence). The CDR3 reads CASSQTTREQYF. In DNA, the CDR3 is TGTGCCAGCAGCCAAACGACCCGCGAGCAGTACTTC.

The table lists this clonotype with many counts. This chain uses TRBV24-1 with TRBJ2-1; TRBD1 matches at 8 bases. Germline loops: CDR1 KGHDR, CDR2 SFDVKD. The junction had 7 bases not matched to a gene; V was cut back by 4 bases and J by 0 bases. The length of the CDR3 is 17 residues. The CDR3 DNA reads as TGTGCCACCAGTGACCCAGGACAGGGCAGCTCCTACAATGAGCAGTTCTTC. It codes for CATSDPGQGSSYNEQFF.

This clonotype came up a few times. The V call is TRBV7-2, the J call TRBJ1-6; D unresolved. The germline V and J ends were trimmed by 2 bases and 9 bases, with 11 bases remaining between them. The length of the CDR3 is 14 residues. Germline V gives CDR1 SGHTA, CDR2 FQGNSA. The CDR3 nucleotides are TGTGCCAGCAGCTTATACCAGGAGAGTTCACCCCTCCACTTT. It translates to CASSLYQESSPLHF.

This clonotype has only a few counts. The chain has TRBV30 and TRBJ2-7; D gene ambiguous. Germline CDR1 GTSNPN, CDR2 SVGIG (reference sequence). The CDR3 totals 12 residues. V lost 3 bases and J lost 11, with 17 bases in between. The CDR3 reads CAWRRMSARKYF. The CDR3 DNA follows: TGTGCCTGGAGAAGAATGTCGGCTAGAAAGTACTTC.

This clonotype was seen more than once but under ten times. V gene TRBV20-1 combines with J gene TRBJ2-3; 12 bases agree with TRBD2. CDR1 and CDR2 (germline): DFQATT, SNEGSKA (reference sequence). This CDR3 contains 13 residues. V lost 5 bases, J lost 6 bases, and 3 bases stayed unmatched. Written as DNA, the CDR3 is TGCAGTGCTCTAGCGGGAGGGCCTGATACGCAGTATTTT. The encoded protein is CSALAGGPDTQYF.

The chain is built from TRBV6-2 or TRBV6-3 and TRBJ2-7; D unclear. This CDR3 comprises 11 residues. Trimming shortened V by 5 bases and J by 7 bases, and 9 bases separated the two germline ends. Germline V gene sequence: CDR1 MNHEY, CDR2 SVGEGT. The CDR3 DNA sequence: TGTGCCAGCAGTATTCCGTATGAGCAGTACTTC. Its protein is CASSIPYEQYF.

This clonotype was seen ten or more times. The V and J genes are TRBV28 and TRBJ2-3, with TRBD2 matching 7 bases. CDR3 length equals 16 residues. Unmatched junction bases numbered 6, after V lost 2 bases and J lost 1 base. CDR1 is MDHEN and CDR2 is SYDVKM in the germline V gene. In nucleotides, the CDR3 is TGTGCCAGCAGTTTAGGGGGGGAGGGTGGCACAGATACGCAGTATTTT. Its translation is CASSLGGEGGTDTQYF. Variable domain in full (rest from reference TRBV28 and TRBJ2-3): DVKVTQSSRYLVKRTGEKVFLECVQDMDHENMFWYRQDPGLGLRLIYFSYDVKMKEKGDIPEGYSVSREKKERFSLILESASTNQTSMYLCASSLGGEGGTDTQYFGPGTRLTVL.

This clonotype was observed at least ten times. The chain has TRBV12-3 or TRBV12-4 and TRBJ2-5, with D maybe TRBD1 (5 bases). Trimming took off 3 bases at V and 4 bases at J, with 9 bases between the two ends. The CDR3 runs to 13 residues. Here the CDR3 DNA reads TGTGCCAGCAGTTTTGAAAGGGGAGAGACCCAGTACTTC. The encoded protein is CASSFERGETQYF.

This clonotype was seen repeatedly, ten times or more. The genes are TRBV3-1 and TRBJ2-7, with 7 bases identical to TRBD1. J lost 10 bases, V lost 1 base, and 4 bases had no gene match. The CDR3 consists of 12 residues. Germline loops: CDR1 LGHDT, CDR2 YNNKEL (reference sequence). Written as DNA, the CDR3 is TGTGCCAGCAGCCAAGGACAGGGTGGACAGTACTTC. It specifies CASSQGQGGQYF.